This T cell receptor beta chain is from a study of blood T cells in healthy people across ages (dated by TCRdb to between 2014 and 2017). A note on the overall study: In model experiments, template switching captured roughly one uniquely barcoded TCR beta cDNA molecule for every two T cells. To track age-related changes in TCR beta repertoire diversity, the study relied on deep sequencing normalized with unique cDNA molecular identifiers. The donors were split into four age groups: young (average approximately 16 years), middle-aged (39), aged (approximately 60) and long-lived (approximately 80). Donors of different ages were randomly distributed across sequencing lanes to avoid experimental bias. Two additional independent replicas of 1 million unique cDNA reads from the same blood draw were analyzed for two donors (one aged 18 to 30 and one aged 80 or older).

From the cysteine up to the phenylalanine, the CDR3 has a length of 15 residues. The entry retains the CDR3 DNA only, 45 bases that are in frame from base 1. Trimming accounts for 6 bases at V and 7 bases at J, while the number of junction bases matched to no gene is 8. Sequences MNHEY (CDR1) and SVGEGT (CDR2) are obtained from the germline V gene. A remark on this clonotype: Which antigen it targets is not known. Base-call qualities are not available, and no considerably larger clone is one nucleotide away.

On the study overall, not on this receptor specifically: The long-lived group showed more naive CD4+ T cells, fewer expanded clones and increased TCR diversity than the aged group, suggesting age selection. Because donor CMV infection status was unknown, age-related changes in expanded clonotypes were potentially confounded. As age increased, observed TCR beta diversity per million T cells dropped in a roughly linear way, and a significant reduction was already evident by age 40. There was a strong correlation between observed TCR beta diversity and the percentage of naive T cells measured by flow cytometry. Estimates of total diversity based on one million sequenced T cells were considered lower bounds and underestimates. Because profiling used bulk unsorted PBMCs, naive and antigen-experienced compartments could not be compared conclusively.

Library generation was performed with 5' RACE. Sequencing relied on an Illumina HiSeq 2500. The second PCR ran for roughly 6 to 11 cycles and used a J-beta primer mix along with a sample-barcoded 5' primer. A template-switch 5' adaptor carrying 12 random nucleotides introduced a unique molecular identifier onto each TCR beta cDNA molecule. Each sample yielded at least 2.5 million CDR3-containing paired-end reads. First-strand cDNA was synthesized from all RNA with the Mint cDNA synthesis kit, primed by a TRBC-specific oligonucleotide. All cDNA was treated with uracil-DNA glycosylase and then went through a first 18-cycle PCR with the universal primers M1SS and BC2_uni_R. The source study handled its data this way. For normalization, 1 million high-quality reads were randomly selected from each sample, with every read carrying a distinct molecular identifier. Reads sharing molecular identifiers were discarded rather than binned into consensus sequences. MiTCR, with a Q25 quality threshold and the strictest error-elimination algorithm, was used for CDR3 identification, clonotype clustering and error correction. A nonparametric unseen species model using Euler transformation provided a lower-bound estimate of total TCR beta diversity. TCRdb trimmed public reads at Q25 via fastp, called clones via MiXCR and kept in-frame beta chains. Rows with a matching CDR3 protein are joined into one entry that keeps the most common DNA and genes. In this record, the V and J calls reflect TCRdb's handling and not the investigators' own analysis. For this sample the table gives 2 million or so distinct CDR3 sequences, of which 49% were detected only once. Approximately 2.1% of the sample is in the top ten clones.

Systemically healthy Caucasian individuals from Russia, some 40 in total and aged roughly 6 to 95 years, were included as donors. Roughly 11 milliliters of peripheral blood were drawn from each donor into EDTA-treated Vacutainer tubes. PBMCs were isolated by Ficoll-Paque density-gradient centrifugation, with at least 6 million obtained per sample. Trizol reagent was used to extract total RNA from the PBMCs, yielding at least 6 micrograms per sample. Naive CD45RAhigh/CD27high T cell percentages were measured by flow cytometry on a PBMC aliquot from every donor. The chain joins TRBV6-2 or TRBV6-3 to TRBJ2-7; TRBD2 fits 14 bases in the junction. Sequencing input: blood. The clonotype comes from a woman aged 40 to 55 in good health. The nucleotide sequence reads as follows: TGTGCCAGCAGCAAAGGGACTAGCGGGGGCAAAGAGCAGTACTTC. This encodes CASSKGTSGGKEQYF.